This T cell receptor (beta chain) was obtained from a study of chemoradiotherapy in HPV16-positive cancers. Whole-study results and caveats: Non-HPV-specific T cells did not expand in tumors during treatment, whereas candidate HPV-specific clones and E7-related motifs did.

This CDR3 comprises 14 residues. Germline V gene sequence: CDR1 SQVTM, CDR2 ANQGSEA. V lost 6 bases, J lost 6 bases, and 19 bases lay in between. The assay was immunoSEQ multiplex PCR, and TCRdb's table has in-frame clones only and misses some. The repertoire has about 8,000 clones, around 78% of them found once; the top ten carry 7.4%. Turning to this clone: Antigen unknown.

This receptor was identified in a human donor with HPV-associated anogenital cancer. V gene TRBV29-1 combines with J gene TRBJ2-3; a possible D gene is TRBD2 (6 bases). The specimen was collected from a patient who underwent chemoradiotherapy. Here the CDR3 reads CSVWGDGRRDTQYF. The CDR3 region has the DNA TGCAGCGTCTGGGGGGACGGACGAAGGGATACGCAGTATTTT.